The T cell receptor beta chain under discussion was sequenced for a study of T cell clonality in common variable immunodeficiency. This clone was picked up many times. Its antigen is unknown. Both groups were predominantly of Caucasian heritage. Whole-study findings and limits: Common variable immunodeficiency TCR beta sequences reportedly had fewer deletions and N-nucleotide insertions.

Generated by immunoSEQ multiplex PCR, the TCRdb table keeps only in-frame clones and is missing some. The table lists 57,000 or so clones, no singletons, with about 1.5% in the top ten. Sequencing used peripheral blood mononuclear cells. The source is a person between 18 and 75 years old in good health.

The CDR3 reads CASSLASYNEQFF. Incomplete CDR3 DNA: TGTGCCAGCAGCTTGGCCAGTTACAATGAG. The chain recombines TRBV5-6 with TRBJ2-1; D is undetermined. From the germline J gene comes the end of the CDR3, since the read stops 3 residues before it. From germline, CDR1 is SGHDT and CDR2 YYEEEE. The CDR3 is 13 residues long. V lost 0 bases and J lost 4, with 5 bases in between. Supplemented by reference TRBV5-6 and TRBJ2-1, the full variable domain reads DAGVTQSPTHLIKTRGQQVTLRCSPKSGHDTVSWYQQALGQGPQFIFQYYEEEERQRGNFPDRFSGHQFPNYSSELNVNALLLGDSALYLCASSLASYNEQFFGPGTRLTVL.